Below are 3 T cell receptor beta chains sequenced from a single sample in a study of OX40 agonist ivuxolimab in advanced cancers. Receptors were amplified or captured by the immunoSEQ multiplex PCR assay. Imported from immuneACCESS, the table was reduced by TCRdb to in-frame sequences with V and J called. These copies leave out some clones; in studies compared against another copy, an unresolved V gene accounts for under half, and the cause of the remainder is not known. For this sample there are tens of thousands of clones; about 90% appear just once. Clones ranked in the top ten supply more than 5.5% of the sample. Sample: CD4+ or CD8+ T cells sorted from blood, taken in a trial of the OX40 agonist ivuxolimab. These receptor sequences come from an adult with an advanced solid tumor such as melanoma, head and neck, liver or kidney cancer.

J is TRBJ2-7 and V is TRBV5-1, with D possibly TRBD1 on 6 matching bases. The CDR3 runs 15 residues. The germline V gene has CDR1 SGHRS and CDR2 YFSETQ. V lost 0 bases and J lost 5, with 15 bases in between. CDR3 nucleotide sequence: TGCGCCAGCAGCTTGGCCGGCAAGGGGGAGAACGAGCAGTACTTC. Translation gives CASSLAGKGENEQYF.

The chain is built from TRBV6-4 and TRBJ2-7; perhaps D is TRBD1 or TRBD2 (5 bases each). The CDR3 has 16 residues. Trimming removed 6 bases at V and 4 bases at J, with 22 bases between. Per germline, CDR1 MRHNA and CDR2 SNTAGT. This CDR3 reads CASSHSGSYRLYEQYF. For the CDR3, the DNA is TGTGCCAGCAGCCACAGCGGATCTTACAGGTTGTACGAGCAGTACTTC.

This clone was counted a single time. The chain recombines TRBV19 with TRBJ2-5, with D perhaps matching TRBD2 (6 bases). Trimming removed 3 bases at V and 2 bases at J, with 10 bases between. The CDR3 loop spans 14 amino acids. Germline CDR1 reads LNHDA; CDR2 reads SQIVND (reference sequence). In DNA, the CDR3 is TGTGCCAGTAGTATGGGGGGATTGCAAGAGACCCAGTACTTC. It encodes CASSMGGLQETQYF. The complete variable domain, with remaining parts taken from reference TRBV19 and TRBJ2-5, reads DGGITQSPKYLFRKEGQNVTLSCEQNLNHDAMYWYRQDPGQGLRLIYYSQIVNDFQKGDIAEGYSVSREKKESFPLTVTSAQKNPTAFYLCASSMGGLQETQYFGPGTRLLVL.